The rows below give T cell receptor beta chains drawn from one sample of a study of T cell repertoires in cytomegalovirus infection. Which antigens these TCRs recognize remains unknown. Each CDR3 protein gets one entry after TCRdb re-called the reads with MiXCR. This sample has just over 450,000 distinct CDR3 sequences, with more than 40% found just once. The sequencing used cultured PBMCs, collected from culture after CMV antigen stimulation. These TCRs come from a human donor in good health (CMV status not recorded). Some clones in this sample may be carry-over from other donors' samples. Each CDR3 is given with its conserved first and last residue.

TRBJ1-1 | TRBV10-3 | CAISGTPNTEAFF
TRBJ1-1 | TRBV6-5 | CASRFGTGGANTEAFF
TRBJ1-5 | TRBV27 | CASSFQGAGDQPQHF
TRBJ1-1 | TRBV7-6 | CASSFDGTLGTEAFF
TRBJ2-1 | TRBV7-2 | CASSLAGTSIYEQFF
TRBJ2-3 | TRBV5-5 | CASRNRDRGTDTQYF
TRBJ1-5 | TRBV28 | CASTPGDRGNQPQHF
TRBJ2-1 | TRBV7-6 | CASSLVAGLNIYNEQFF
TRBJ2-7 | TRBV27 | CASSHRAELAYEQYF
TRBJ2-1 | TRBV2 | CASRGRGGSYNEQFF
TRBJ2-7 | TRBV7-2 | CASSPGQGITEQYF
TRBJ2-1 | TRBV7-9 | CASSLVQGYNEQFF
TRBJ2-7 | TRBV11-2 | CASSVGGLGYEQYF
TRBJ2-1 | TRBV5-4 | CASSLAAGTGVANEQFF
TRBJ2-7 | TRBV19 | CASSLTVQGADYEQYF
TRBJ1-2 | TRBV19 | CAAGRDTNYGYTF
TRBJ2-1 | TRBV7-2 | CASRLVGHSLGEQFF
TRBJ2-3 | TRBV10-3 | CAISEGTATDTQYF
TRBJ1-1 | TRBV20-1 | CSASAHTGRNTEAFF
TRBJ2-2 | TRBV4-3 | CASSQGTTNTGELFF
TRBJ1-4 | TRBV7-9 | CASSPQDRTTNEKLFF
TRBJ2-7 | TRBV7-6 | CASSPGQGVGYEQYF
TRBJ2-7 | TRBV7-2 | CASSPLGRSSYEQYF
TRBJ2-1 | TRBV27 | CASSLSKGHNEQFF
TRBJ1-2 | TRBV12-3/TRBV12-4 | CASSPDRTAGYTF
TRBJ2-6 | TRBV18 | CASSPLQFGANVLTF
TRBJ2-7 | TRBV11-2 | CASSIGQGVGYEQYF
TRBJ1-1 | TRBV7-2 | CASSLWPNTEAFF
TRBJ2-2 | TRBV28 | CATRIGARTGELFF
TRBJ2-5 | TRBV10-3 | CAIRGDSRYQETQYF
TRBJ2-3 | TRBV28 | CASSSFFRDRVTDTQYF
TRBJ2-3 | TRBV9 | CASSVARTSGLDTQYF
TRBJ1-4 | TRBV11-2 | CASSVRVFDEKLFF
TRBJ2-7 | TRBV7-2 | CASSPRGPSSYEQYF
TRBJ2-2 | TRBV5-1 | CASSLKQNTGELFF
TRBJ1-4 | TRBV4-1 | CASSQVPRGAGEKLFF
TRBJ2-1 | TRBV7-2 | CASSPNPAAIQTYNEQFF
TRBJ2-3 | TRBV7-6 | CASSPTSTRAGDAGTQYF
TRBJ1-5 | TRBV19 | CASKGGDQPQHF
TRBJ2-3 | TRBV7-6 | CASSPSGGGTDTQYF
TRBJ1-1 | TRBV12-3/TRBV12-4 | CASSLIQLNTEAFF
TRBJ2-7 | TRBV6-8 | CASSSGLVPNEQYF
TRBJ1-3 | TRBV7-2 | CASSLTLRDTIYF
TRBJ1-1 | TRBV12-3/TRBV12-4 | CASSLPTVLNTEAFF
TRBJ2-3 | TRBV6-5 | CASRVGADTQYF
TRBJ1-5 | TRBV19 | CASSGGQPQHF
TRBJ1-1 | TRBV7-9 | CASSLSGGGTEAFF
TRBJ2-1 | TRBV6-6 | CASSYDRLAYNEQFF
TRBJ2-7 | TRBV2 | CASSRQGPPYEQYF
TRBJ1-6 | TRBV7-2 | CASSLLGIGNSPLHF
TRBJ2-5 | TRBV19 | CATSPLTGGKETQYF
TRBJ2-5 | TRBV7-9 | CASSPRDLAGTQYF
TRBJ1-2 | TRBV12-3/TRBV12-4 | CASSLGRGVYGYTF
TRBJ2-7 | TRBV19 | CASSEQGSSRNEQYF
TRBJ2-1 | TRBV7-8 | CASSLKGWREKPNEQFF
TRBJ2-5 | TRBV18 | CASSLTREATKETQYF
TRBJ2-7 | TRBV7-2 | CASSVTSGSYQGEQYF
TRBJ2-7 | TRBV4-3 | CASSQVLDSRFYEQYF
TRBJ2-5 | TRBV7-9 | CASSFGGRQSETQYF
TRBJ2-7 | TRBV6-5 | CASSYSSRDTSYEQYF